The entry that follows covers one T cell receptor beta chain sequence. Its antigen is unidentified. This entry is derived from a study of T-cell memory formation after mild COVID-19. Study overall: Largely donor-specific sequence clusters came from two donors. Broader study findings: CD4+ contracting clones lay mainly in CM and EM, CD8+ ones in EMRA.

TCRdb reanalysed the 5' RACE reads using MiXCR and keeps one entry per CDR3 protein. Here the sample spans 65,000 to 90,000 distinct CDR3 sequences, more than 10% being singletons. This CDR3 comprises 16 residues. Germline lookup yields CDR1 SEHNR and CDR2 FQNEAQ (reference sequence). Trimming left V 5 bases short and J 0 bases short, with 15 bases between. The specimen sequenced was PBMCs or a T cell subset sorted from them (not recorded which). V is TRBV7-9 and J is TRBJ2-3; tentative D call: TRBD2 (6 bases). The TCR originated in a man aged 18 to 29 who had mild COVID-19 (a few samples of this study predate the infection). Cell type and time point are not known. DNA of the CDR3: TGTGCCAGCAGCGGGCCGGGACTTGAAAGCACAGATACGCAGTATTTT. Encoded protein: CASSGPGLESTDTQYF. Based on the CDR3 plus reference TRBV7-9 and TRBJ2-3, the full variable domain is DTGVSQNPRHKITKRGQNVTFRCDPISEHNRLYWYRQTLGQGPEFLTYFQNEAQLEKSRLLSDRFSAERPKGSFSTLEIQRTEQGDSAMYLCASSGPGLESTDTQYFGPGTRLTVL.